Shown below are 14 T cell receptor beta chains from a single sample sequenced in a study of cytomegalovirus exposure and HLA in healthy donors. 13 Jbeta primers and 60 Vbeta primers were used for the PCR. Clones were sequenced by immunoSEQ multiplex PCR, and TCRdb holds only the in-frame ones, with some missing. The repertoire holds about 190,000 clones, over 70% seen once, with 1.6% in the top ten. The sample was PBMCs. These receptors all stem from a young woman in good health and CMV-seronegative.

Concerning this clone: The identical CDR3 is also encoded by other nucleotide sequences in the sample. CDR3: CASSYSRAGGSYEQYF. CDR3 sequence (DNA): TGTGCCAGCAGTTACTCGAGGGCGGGGGGGTCCTACGAGCAGTACTTC. The V and J genes are TRBV6-5 and TRBJ2-7, with 9 bases that match TRBD2. This CDR3 contains 16 residues. CDR1 MNHEY and CDR2 SVGAGI come from the germline V gene. V lost 0 bases to trimming and J lost 1 base; unmatched junction nucleotides: 4.

V is TRBV15 and J is TRBJ2-1; 7 bases line up with TRBD1. V gave up 6 bases and J gave up 9 bases; unmatched junction bases: 11. The V gene's germline CDR1 is LNHNV and CDR2 YYDKDF (reference sequence). The CDR3 is 14 amino acids. CDR3 sequence (DNA): TGTGCCACCAGACACGGGACAGCCTTTGGTGAGCAGTTCTTC. It translates to CATRHGTAFGEQFF.

The chain couples TRBV5-6 to TRBJ1-6, with D tentatively TRBD1 (6 bases). The CDR3 spans 15 residues. Germline V lookup: CDR1 SGHDT, CDR2 YYEEEE. The ends were cut back, 0 bases at V and 8 bases at J, with 12 bases in the middle. DNA of the CDR3: TGTGCCAGCAGCTTGGGTCCAGGGGTGGATTCACCCCTCCACTTT. Translation: CASSLGPGVDSPLHF.

This clone was counted once. The rearrangement joins TRBV19 to TRBJ2-3, with 9 bases aligning to TRBD2. This CDR3 contains 14 residues. Germline V gives CDR1 LNHDA, CDR2 SQIVND (reference sequence). J was trimmed by 5 bases and V by 5 bases; bases with no gene match: 5. CDR3 residues: CASSVAGAVDTQYF. Here the CDR3 DNA reads TGTGCCAGTAGTGTAGCGGGAGCGGTAGATACGCAGTATTTT.

This clone has only a few counts. The genes are TRBV4-1 and TRBJ2-5; TRBD2 matches at 9 bases. Germline CDR1 MGHRA, CDR2 YSYEKL. V was pared by 3 bases and J by 3 bases, with 5 bases of the junction left unmatched. The CDR3 has 15 residues. The CDR3 here is CASSHLSGGEETQYF. For the CDR3, the DNA is TGCGCCAGCAGCCATCTTAGCGGGGGAGAAGAGACCCAGTACTTC.

The gene calls are TRBV19 and TRBJ1-4; 7 bases match TRBD1. The trim removed 10 bases at V and 0 bases at J, leaving 11 bases unmatched. The CDR3 loop spans 16 amino acids. The germline CDR1 and CDR2 sequences are LNHDA and SQIVND (reference sequence). CDR3 nucleotide sequence: TGTGCCACCCGGGGACAGCACTCCGCAACTAATGAAAAACTGTTTTTT. This translates into CATRGQHSATNEKLFF.

This clone appeared a single time. The chain couples TRBV6-1 to TRBJ2-2; D possibly corresponds to TRBD1 (5 bases). This CDR3 comprises 15 residues. The V end was cut by 3 bases, the J end by 4 bases, with 12 bases between. CDR1 MNHNS and CDR2 SASEGT come from the germline V gene. DNA for the CDR3: TGTGCCAGCAGTGATGGTGGGGCCATCACCGGGGAGCTGTTTTTT. This codes for CASSDGGAITGELFF.

This chain links TRBV28 with TRBJ2-6, with D tentatively TRBD2 (6 bases). Germline-derived CDR1 and CDR2 are MDHEN and SYDVKM. The V and J ends lost 6 bases and 0 bases respectively, with 12 bases between them. The CDR3 sequence is 16 residues long. The CDR3 reads CASRGPGVSGANVLTF. CDR3 coding DNA: TGTGCCAGCAGGGGCCCGGGGGTCTCTGGGGCCAACGTCCTGACTTTC.

V gene TRBV10-3 combines with J gene TRBJ2-4, with a possible D match to TRBD1 (5 bases). Looked up from germline, CDR1 is ENHRY and CDR2 is SYGVKD. This CDR3 contains 12 residues. V was shortened by 2 bases and J by 9 bases, with 8 bases between the two germline ends. The CDR3, as DNA: TGTGCCATCAGTGAGACAGGTGGCATTCAGTACTTC. Its translation: CAISETGGIQYF.

V and J are TRBV10-3 and TRBJ2-4; 7 nucleotides line up with TRBD1. Germline loops: CDR1 ENHRY, CDR2 SYGVKD. The trim removed 10 bases at V and 8 bases at J, leaving 17 bases unmatched. The CDR3 totals 15 residues. The CDR3 nucleotides read TGTGCCAGTTCGCAGGCCACAGGGGTTTTGGACATTCAGTACTTC. Encoded protein: CASSQATGVLDIQYF.

This chain joins TRBV4-3 and TRBJ1-2; no firm D call. Germline CDR1 LGHNA, CDR2 YSLEER. The CDR3 length is 14 residues. V shed 4 bases and J shed 8 bases, with 17 bases lying between them. CDR3 DNA: TGCGCCAGCAGCCGAGGGCCTAACGAATACGGCTACACCTTC. This encodes CASSRGPNEYGYTF.

The chain couples TRBV14 to TRBJ1-1, with D unresolved. Deletions cut 2 bases from V and 9 bases from J, with 10 bases between. CDR1 SGHDN and CDR2 FVKESK come from the germline V gene. CDR3 length equals 12 residues. CDR3 coding DNA: TGTGCCAGCAGCCAAATCCCTCGTAAAGCTTTCTTT. It is translated as CASSQIPRKAFF.

The chain couples TRBV5-1 to TRBJ2-1; TRBD2 is a possible D gene (5 bases). The CDR3 has 11 amino acids. Trimming removed 4 bases at V and 6 bases at J, with 5 bases between. Germline V gene sequence: CDR1 SGHRS, CDR2 YFSETQ. The CDR3 nucleotides read TGCGCCAGCAGCGCGGGCAATGAGCAGTTCTTC. Its translation is CASSAGNEQFF.

CDR3 residues: CASSLANGLADSSYEQYF. For the CDR3, the DNA is TGTGCCAGCAGTTTAGCCAACGGACTAGCGGATTCGTCCTACGAGCAGTACTTC. The chain has TRBV28 and TRBJ2-5; 10 positions match TRBD2. The better agreement between TRBJ2-7 and the DNA end casts doubt on the J call. Germline values: CDR1 MDHEN, CDR2 SYDVKM. CDR3 length: 18 residues.